A selection of T cell receptor beta chains follows, all from one sample in a study of T cell responses to AZD1222 COVID-19 vaccine. Libraries were prepared by immunoSEQ multiplex PCR; TCRdb keeps only in-frame clonotypes and omits some of them. The table includes approximately 150,000 clones, roughly 90% detected once. Sequencing was performed on peripheral blood, taken on day 0 of AZD1222 vaccination. These TCRs come from an adult in good health. CDR3s leave out the opening cysteine and the closing phenylalanine or tryptophan.

TRBV5-4	TRBJ1-4	ASALPTTNEKLF
TRBV18	TRBJ1-5	ASSPPGSGGSNQPQH
TRBV25-1	TRBJ1-2	ASSGLNYGYT
TRBV5-1	TRBJ2-7	ASSSGTASYEQY
TRBV19	TRBJ1-5	ASSPQRQPQH
TRBV5-4	TRBJ2-2	ASSLGGFGELF
TRBV19	TRBJ1-5	ASRPSAGWNQPQH
TRBV27	TRBJ2-2	ASSSPSGGGGELF
TRBV28	TRBJ1-5	ASSPRQGGQPQH
TRBV5-1	TRBJ2-7	ASSLTGRLAGVAYEQY
TRBV28	TRBJ1-5	ASIPEGDLDQPQH
TRBV7-9	TRBJ2-1	ASMAAGNEQF
TRBV15	TRBJ2-2	ATNPGAGEDTGELF
TRBV5-8	TRBJ2-3	ASSYRTLEGTDTQY
TRBV2	TRBJ1-1	ASTRDLNTEAF
TRBV19	TRBJ1-2	ASTPGQGTYGYT
TRBV6-1	TRBJ2-3	ASRREGPTDTQY
TRBV27	TRBJ1-2	ASGPDSIYGYT
TRBV6-2/TRBV6-3	TRBJ1-6	ASSPGQGFSPLH
TRBV28	TRBJ2-7	ASSLRRLGNEQY
TRBV21-1	TRBJ1-2	ASSKENLGPRQILIYGYT